This T cell receptor beta chain was identified during a study of T cell clonotyping in hematopoietic cell transplantation. Germline V CDR1 and CDR2: PRHDT, FYEKMQ (reference sequence). The CDR3 consists of 13 residues. Trimming shortened V by 7 bases and J by 4 bases, and 13 bases separated the two germline ends. A few counts support this clone. Antigen unknown. Recipients were bled about 28 days pretransplant and at posttransplant days 30, 100, 180. Study-wide results and limits: Pathologically expanded recipient clonotypes increased progressively from day 30 to day 180 as diversity fell. At the given depth, recipient repertoires were over 95% de novo clonotypes. Without cell sorting, CD4 versus CD8 contributions remain unresolved.

The table came from immunoSEQ multiplex PCR; TCRdb's copy has only in-frame clones and leaves some out. Of 16,000 or so clones listed, around 66% are singletons. The receptor comes from a male patient aged 45-60 years who had an allogeneic stem cell transplant from an unrelated donor, so T cells may come from the graft donor. Some clones in this sample may be carry-over from other donors' samples. V is TRBV13 and J is TRBJ1-2, with D unresolved. This specimen consisted of PBMCs, obtained 30 days after allogeneic stem cell transplant. CDR3 bases: TGTGCCAGCACTCTGGAGGGCCTCTATGGCTACACCTTC. Residues: CASTLEGLYGYTF.